This entry lists 15 T cell receptor beta chains sequenced from one sample in a study of blood T cells in healthy people across ages. A second PCR, run for about 7 to 12 cycles, used a sample-barcoded 5' primer plus a J-beta primer mix. A single record per CDR3 protein comes from TCRdb applying MiXCR to the 5' RACE reads. Of hundreds of thousands of distinct CDR3 sequences listed, 45% to 60% are singletons. The sample taken for sequencing was blood. These receptors were collected from an elderly woman in good health.

This clonotype showed up just once. One end of the junction is discordant with germline, which a read error may explain. This chain links TRBV15 with TRBJ2-1; possibly TRBD1 or TRBD2 for D (6 bases each). The V gene's germline CDR1 is LNHNV and CDR2 YYDKDF (reference sequence). The CDR3 has 15 residues. The CDR3 bases are TGTGGCACCAGCAGAGATAGGGGGGAGTATAATGAGCAGTTCTTC. Its translation: CGTSRDRGEYNEQFF.

Remarks on this clonotype: A much larger clone lies a single base off, so this may be a read error. V is TRBV5-1 and J is TRBJ2-5; D not resolved. Between the trimmed V and J ends, which lost 3 bases and 4 bases, there was a span of 16 bases. The germline gives CDR1 SGHRS, CDR2 YFSETQ. The CDR3 loop spans 15 amino acids. For the CDR3, the DNA is TGCGCCAGCAGCTGGTTTGGAGTGGAGCGAGAGACCCAGTACTTC. Encoded protein: CASSWFGVERETQYF.

This clonotype was picked up many times. The J gene is TRBJ2-3, the V gene TRBV12-3 or TRBV12-4; D ambiguous. Trimming left V 6 bases short and J 7 bases short, with 11 bases between. The CDR3 is 12 residues long. The CDR3 here is CASSPPHNTQYF. CDR3 nucleotides: TGTGCCAGCAGCCCCCCCCACAATACGCAGTATTTT.

The rearrangement uses TRBV20-1 and TRBJ1-2; maybe TRBD1 (5 bases). Looked up from germline, CDR1 is DFQATT and CDR2 is SNEGSKA (reference sequence). Trimming removed 0 bases from V and 6 bases from J, with 23 bases in between. The CDR3 totals 17 residues. The CDR3 loop is CSARDLLRYGRAHGYTF. The CDR3 DNA reads TGCAGTGCTAGAGATCTTTTAAGATACGGCAGGGCGCATGGCTACACCTTC.

This clonotype was counted only a few times. J is TRBJ2-7 and V is TRBV29-1, with TRBD2 identical over 11 bases. The germline gives CDR1 SQVTM, CDR2 ANQGSEA. V trimming: 3 bases; J trimming: 6 bases; junction bases outside the gene matches: 4. This CDR3 comprises 13 residues. The CDR3 nucleotides are TGCAGCGTTGATAGCCTAGCGGGAGGCGAGCAGTACTTC. It codes for CSVDSLAGGEQYF.

This clonotype has ten or more counts. The genes are TRBV9 and TRBJ2-5, with D perhaps TRBD2 (5 bases). This CDR3 contains 14 residues. The germline V gene encodes CDR1 SGDLS and CDR2 YYNGEE. V was cut by 0 bases and J by 5 bases, with 11 bases left in between. CDR3 DNA sequence: TGTGCCAGCAGCGTAGCGCCTAGCATTGAGACCCAGTACTTC. Amino acids: CASSVAPSIETQYF.

This chain uses TRBV4-2 with TRBJ1-4; 7 nucleotides agree with TRBD1. V lost 0 bases to trimming and J lost 7 bases; unmatched junction nucleotides: 8. The CDR3 consists of 16 residues. The germline CDR1 and CDR2 sequences are LGHNA and YNFKEQ. The CDR3 nucleotides read TGTGCCAGCAGCCAAGATTGGAGACAGGGTGGTGAAAAACTGTTTTTT. Translating it yields CASSQDWRQGGEKLFF.

CDR3 amino acids: CASSLSGPGPYGYTF. The CDR3 coding sequence is TGTGCCAGCAGCTTATCAGGTCCGGGGCCCTATGGCTACACCTTC. The chain recombines TRBV7-2 with TRBJ1-2, with a possible D match to TRBD1 (5 bases). V was pared by 2 bases and J by 4 bases, with 14 bases between. The CDR3 is 15 residues long. Looked up from germline, CDR1 is SGHTA and CDR2 is FQGNSA.

The chain carries TRBV29-1 and TRBJ1-5; D perhaps matches TRBD1 (5 bases). This CDR3 is built from 12 residues. V gave up 6 bases and J gave up 9 bases, with 15 bases separating them. Germline V CDR1 and CDR2: SQVTM, ANQGSEA. CDR3 bases: TGCAGCGTCGGGGACGGCGAGGGGCCCCAGCATTTT. Encoded protein: CSVGDGEGPQHF.

This clonotype was counted between two and nine times. The chain carries TRBV12-3 or TRBV12-4 and TRBJ1-4, with TRBD1 matching 9 bases. This CDR3 region has 14 residues. After removal of 2 bases from V and 10 bases from J, the junction contained 5 bases not matched to a gene. The chain's CDR3 is CASSLRDRVGKLFF. The DNA of the CDR3 is TGTGCCAGCAGTTTAAGGGACAGGGTCGGAAAACTGTTTTTT.

Of note for this clonotype: With a much larger clone just one base away, this may be a read error. The chain has TRBV25-1 and TRBJ2-1; 8 nucleotides align to TRBD2. Germline-derived CDR1 and CDR2 are MGHDK and SYGVNS. J was trimmed by 7 bases and V by 8 bases; bases with no gene match: 19. This CDR3 has 17 residues. This CDR3 is CASGSRYMEREMNEQFF. DNA for the CDR3: TGTGCCAGCGGCAGTAGGTATATGGAGCGGGAGATGAATGAGCAGTTCTTC.

Of note for this clonotype: A much more abundant neighbour one base away suggests this may be a read error. This chain links TRBV12-5 with TRBJ2-1; D is ambiguous. This CDR3 has 14 amino acids. The V end was cut by 3 bases, the J end by 2 bases, with 8 bases between. CDR1 and CDR2 (germline): LGHNT, FRNRAP. For the CDR3, the DNA is TGTGCTAGTGGTTTTGAGGCAGCCTACAATGAGCAGTTCTTC. Amino acid sequence: CASGFEAAYNEQFF.

This clonotype has at least ten counts. The V call is TRBV7-9, the J call TRBJ1-5; D might be TRBD1 (5 bases). The CDR3 contains 15 residues. V lost 5 bases and J lost 0, with 11 bases in between. Germline-derived CDR1 and CDR2 are SEHNR and FQNEAQ (reference sequence). The CDR3 protein is CASSPTGYSNQPQHF. CDR3 sequence (DNA): TGTGCCAGCAGCCCTACAGGTTATAGCAATCAGCCCCAGCATTTT.

CDR3: CASSEGLRQYF. The CDR3 DNA sequence: TGTGCCAGCAGCGAGGGCCTCCGGCAGTACTTC. This chain connects TRBV9 to TRBJ2-4; D call uncertain. The germline V gene encodes CDR1 SGDLS and CDR2 YYNGEE. Trimming left V 3 bases short and J 13 bases short, with 11 bases between. The CDR3 extends over 11 amino acids.

This clonotype was counted once. The chain links TRBV28 to TRBJ2-7, with 7 bases identical to TRBD2. With 3 bases clipped from V and 2 bases from J, the junction kept 10 bases outside the gene matches. CDR3 length equals 16 residues. Looked up from germline, CDR1 is MDHEN and CDR2 is SYDVKM. The CDR3 region is CASSFDHGGGTYEQYF. Here the CDR3 DNA reads TGTGCCAGCAGTTTCGACCATGGGGGAGGGACCTACGAGCAGTACTTC.